The present T cell receptor (beta chain) was sequenced within a study of blood T cells in healthy people across ages. There are a few counts of this clonotype. Its antigen remains unidentified. This may arise from a read error, as a much more abundant clone is one base away. Peripheral blood samples of 9 to 10 milliliters were drawn from each donor. General study findings and limits: Expanded clonotype shifts may have been confounded, as the donors had an unknown CMV status.

The CDR3 sequence is 17 residues long. J gave up 8 bases and V 4 bases, and 12 bases lay outside the gene matches. Germline values: CDR1 SGHTA, CDR2 FQGNSA. The use of a sample-barcoded 5' primer and a J-beta primer mix characterized a second PCR of roughly 7 to 11 cycles. TCRdb re-called the 5' RACE reads through MiXCR, storing one row per CDR3 protein. The data contain 750,000 to 1,000,000 distinct CDR3 sequences, almost 30% of them singletons. The sample also formed part of further work on T cells of mothers and their children. This second report adds: At around 1.4 ug per 15 ul, all of the extracted RNA went into cDNA synthesis.

The receptor was derived from a middle-aged woman in good health. Material for sequencing was blood. The chain uses TRBV7-2 and TRBJ2-1, with 12 bases lining up with TRBD2. CDR3 coding DNA: TGTGCCAGCAGCTCAGCTAGCGGGGGGGCCGCGGGGTATGAGCAGTTCTTC. This codes for CASSSASGGAAGYEQFF.